Included here is one TCR beta chain sequence, with context. Antigen: not known. V shed 4 bases and J shed 6 bases, with 9 bases lying between them. Germline values: CDR1 MNHEY, CDR2 SVGEGT. The CDR3 runs to 12 residues. The authors incorporated unique molecular identifiers into the TCR beta cDNA libraries. TCRdb recomputed calls from the PCR reads with MiXCR, one row per CDR3 protein. The sample gives about 770,000 distinct CDR3 sequences, about 45% of which show up once; roughly 5.2% is in the top ten. The source of the sample is a study of post-analysis software for immune sequencing data. Regarding the study as a whole: Samples sharing a preparation batch grouped tightly together when assessed by F measure. About 5 TRBV segments were significantly more frequent in patients than in controls. TRBV5-6, TRBV5-1 and TRBV20-1 were among these segments. Relative to controls, patients with multiple sclerosis showed significantly lower normalized Chao1 diversity.

The rearrangement uses TRBV6-2 or TRBV6-3 and TRBJ1-1; no reliable D call. The receptor was isolated from a girl aged 5 to 17 with multiple sclerosis. Sample: blood. The CDR3 is CASSWGWAEAFF. In nucleotides, the CDR3 is TGTGCCAGCAGTTGGGGTTGGGCTGAAGCTTTCTTT.